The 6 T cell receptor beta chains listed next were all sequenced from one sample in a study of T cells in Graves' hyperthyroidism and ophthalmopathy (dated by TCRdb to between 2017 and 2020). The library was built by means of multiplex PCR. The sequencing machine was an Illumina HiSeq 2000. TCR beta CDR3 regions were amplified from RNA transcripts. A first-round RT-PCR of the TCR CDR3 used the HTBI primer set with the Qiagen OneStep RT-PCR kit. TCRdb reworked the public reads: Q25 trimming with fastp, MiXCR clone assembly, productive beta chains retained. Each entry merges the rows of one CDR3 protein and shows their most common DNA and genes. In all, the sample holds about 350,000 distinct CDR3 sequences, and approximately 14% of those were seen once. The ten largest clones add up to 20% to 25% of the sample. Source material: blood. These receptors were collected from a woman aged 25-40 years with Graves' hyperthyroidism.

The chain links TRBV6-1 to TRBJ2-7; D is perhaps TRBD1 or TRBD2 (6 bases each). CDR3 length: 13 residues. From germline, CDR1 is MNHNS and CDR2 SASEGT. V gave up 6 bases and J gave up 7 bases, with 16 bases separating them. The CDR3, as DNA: TGTGCCAGCAGGCGGGACACCCCGAGGGAGCAGTACTTC. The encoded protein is CASRRDTPREQYF.

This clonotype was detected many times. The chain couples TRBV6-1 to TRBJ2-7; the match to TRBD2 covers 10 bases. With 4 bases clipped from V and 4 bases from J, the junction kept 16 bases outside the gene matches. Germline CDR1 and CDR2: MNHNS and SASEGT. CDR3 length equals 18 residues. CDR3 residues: CASSAVAGGRGSGYEQYF. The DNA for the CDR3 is TGTGCCAGCAGTGCGGTAGCGGGAGGCCGCGGGAGCGGTTACGAGCAGTACTTC.

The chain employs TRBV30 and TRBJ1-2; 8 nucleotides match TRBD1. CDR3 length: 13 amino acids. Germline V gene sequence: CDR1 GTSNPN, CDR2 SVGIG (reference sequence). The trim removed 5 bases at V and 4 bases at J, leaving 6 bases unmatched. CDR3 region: CAWEGTGAYGYTF. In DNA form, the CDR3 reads TGTGCCTGGGAGGGGACAGGAGCCTATGGCTACACCTTC.

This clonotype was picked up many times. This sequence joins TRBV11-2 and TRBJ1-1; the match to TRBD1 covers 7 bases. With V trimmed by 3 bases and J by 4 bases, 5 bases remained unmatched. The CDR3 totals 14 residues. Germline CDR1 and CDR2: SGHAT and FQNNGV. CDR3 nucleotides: TGTGCCAGCAGCTTCGAGGCAGGGGGCACTGAAGCTTTCTTT. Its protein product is CASSFEAGGTEAFF.

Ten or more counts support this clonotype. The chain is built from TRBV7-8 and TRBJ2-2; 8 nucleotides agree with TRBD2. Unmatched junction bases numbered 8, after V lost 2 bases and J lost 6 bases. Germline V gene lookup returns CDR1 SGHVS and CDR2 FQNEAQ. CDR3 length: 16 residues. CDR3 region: CASSLLGTSFSGELFF. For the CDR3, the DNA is TGTGCCAGCAGCTTACTGGGGACTAGTTTTTCCGGGGAGCTGTTTTTT.

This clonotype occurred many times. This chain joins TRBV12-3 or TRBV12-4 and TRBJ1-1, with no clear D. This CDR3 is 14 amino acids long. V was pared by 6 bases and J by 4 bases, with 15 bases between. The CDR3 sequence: CASRIDGSGTEAFF. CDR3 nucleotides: TGTGCCAGCAGGATAGACGGCTCGGGCACTGAAGCTTTCTTT.